This T cell receptor beta chain was identified in a study of spatial heterogeneity in lung cancer. At the level of the study: Fewer alpha-chain than beta-chain sequences were consistently detected. Within raw reads, each unique TCR and UMI combination appeared on average more than ten times.

Germline loops: CDR1 PRHDT, CDR2 FYEKMQ (reference sequence). V was shortened by 2 bases and J by 0 bases, with 10 bases between the two germline ends. There are 15 residues in the CDR3. TCRdb re-called the 5' RACE reads with MiXCR, one entry per CDR3 protein. The table lists tens of thousands of distinct CDR3 sequences, less than 15% of them singletons, with 7.2% in the top ten. Time point in this sample: sample taken at primary tumor resection. Material for sequencing was whole RNA from tumor, nontumor lung or frozen PBMC, left unsorted. The J gene is TRBJ1-2, the V gene TRBV13; no clear D gene. The sequences come from PBMCs, collected at surgery. This TCR derives from a male donor with early-stage non-small cell lung cancer. The CDR3 bases are TGTGCCAGCAGCTTAACTAGGGAGTCTAACTATGGCTACACCTTC. Protein sequence: CASSLTRESNYGYTF.